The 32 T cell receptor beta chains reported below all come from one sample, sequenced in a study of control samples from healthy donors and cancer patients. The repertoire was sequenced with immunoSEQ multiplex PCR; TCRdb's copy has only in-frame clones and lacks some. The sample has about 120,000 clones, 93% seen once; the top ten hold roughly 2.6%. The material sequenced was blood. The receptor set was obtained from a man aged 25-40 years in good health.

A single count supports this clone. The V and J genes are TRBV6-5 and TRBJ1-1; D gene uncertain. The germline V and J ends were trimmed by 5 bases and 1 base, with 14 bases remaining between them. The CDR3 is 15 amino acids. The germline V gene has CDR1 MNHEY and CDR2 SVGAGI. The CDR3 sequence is CASSLAVFTNTEAFF. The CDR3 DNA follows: TGTGCCAGCAGTCTCGCAGTCTTCACGAACACTGAAGCTTTCTTT.

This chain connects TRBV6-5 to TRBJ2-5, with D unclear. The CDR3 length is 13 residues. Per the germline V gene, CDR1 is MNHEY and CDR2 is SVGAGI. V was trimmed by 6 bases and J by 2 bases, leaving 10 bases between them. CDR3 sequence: CASRPSRQETQYF. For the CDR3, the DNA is TGTGCCAGCAGGCCATCTCGTCAAGAGACCCAGTACTTC.

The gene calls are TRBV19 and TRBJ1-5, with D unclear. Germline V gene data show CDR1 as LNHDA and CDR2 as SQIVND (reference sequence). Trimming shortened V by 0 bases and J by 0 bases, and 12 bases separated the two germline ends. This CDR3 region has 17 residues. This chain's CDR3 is CASSIDVVPYSNQPQHF. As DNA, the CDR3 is TGTGCCAGTAGTATAGATGTGGTTCCCTATAGCAATCAGCCCCAGCATTTT.

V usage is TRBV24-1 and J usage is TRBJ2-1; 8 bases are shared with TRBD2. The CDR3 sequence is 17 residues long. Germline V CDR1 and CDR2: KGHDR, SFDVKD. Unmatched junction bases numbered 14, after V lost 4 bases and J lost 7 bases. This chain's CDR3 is CATSDPKGAGVKNEQFF. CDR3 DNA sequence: TGTGCCACCAGTGACCCCAAAGGAGCGGGGGTAAAGAATGAGCAGTTCTTC.

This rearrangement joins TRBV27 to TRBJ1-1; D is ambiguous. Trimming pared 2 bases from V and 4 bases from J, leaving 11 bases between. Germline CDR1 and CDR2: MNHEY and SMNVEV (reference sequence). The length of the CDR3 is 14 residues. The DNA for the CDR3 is TGTGCCAGCAGTTTAAACTGGGGAAGCACTGAAGCTTTCTTT. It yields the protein CASSLNWGSTEAFF.

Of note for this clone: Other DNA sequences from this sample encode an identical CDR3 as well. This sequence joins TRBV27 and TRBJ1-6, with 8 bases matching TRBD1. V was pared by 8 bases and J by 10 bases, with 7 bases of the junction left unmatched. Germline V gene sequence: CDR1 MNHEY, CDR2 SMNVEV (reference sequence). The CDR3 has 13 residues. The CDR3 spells CASGRDRNSPLHF. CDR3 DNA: TGTGCCAGCGGGCGGGACAGGAACTCACCCCTCCACTTT.

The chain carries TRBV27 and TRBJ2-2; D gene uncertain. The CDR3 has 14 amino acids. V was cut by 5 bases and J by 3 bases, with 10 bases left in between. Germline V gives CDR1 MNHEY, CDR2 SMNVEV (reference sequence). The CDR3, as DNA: TGTGCCAGCAGTAAAAGGGAAGACACCGGGGAGCTGTTTTTT. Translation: CASSKREDTGELFF.

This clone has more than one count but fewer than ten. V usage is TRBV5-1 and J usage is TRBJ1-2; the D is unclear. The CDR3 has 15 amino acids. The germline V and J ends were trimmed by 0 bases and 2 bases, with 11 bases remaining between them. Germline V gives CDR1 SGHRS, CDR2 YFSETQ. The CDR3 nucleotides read TGCGCCAGCAGCTTGGTGGACCGAGGAAACTATGGCTACACCTTC. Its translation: CASSLVDRGNYGYTF.

This CDR3 reads CASSLAGQGSTEAFF. The CDR3 DNA reads as TGTGCCAGCAGCTTAGCGGGGCAGGGGAGCACTGAAGCTTTCTTT. The V gene is TRBV7-8, the J gene TRBJ1-1, with TRBD1 as a possible D gene (6 bases). Per germline, CDR1 SGHVS and CDR2 FQNEAQ. This CDR3 has 15 amino acids. Trimming removed 0 bases from V and 4 bases from J, with 12 bases in between.

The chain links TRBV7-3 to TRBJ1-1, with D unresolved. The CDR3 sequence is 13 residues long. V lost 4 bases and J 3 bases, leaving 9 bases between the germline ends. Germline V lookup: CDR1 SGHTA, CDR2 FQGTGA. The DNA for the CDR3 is TGTGCCAGCAGCTACGATGCGTACACTGAAGCTTTCTTT. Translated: CASSYDAYTEAFF.

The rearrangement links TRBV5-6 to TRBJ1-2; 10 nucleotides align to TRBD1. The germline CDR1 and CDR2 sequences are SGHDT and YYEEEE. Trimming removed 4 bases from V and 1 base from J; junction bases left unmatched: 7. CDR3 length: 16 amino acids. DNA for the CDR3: TGTGCCAGCAGCATATCCGGGACAGGGGATAACTATGGCTACACCTTC. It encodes CASSISGTGDNYGYTF.

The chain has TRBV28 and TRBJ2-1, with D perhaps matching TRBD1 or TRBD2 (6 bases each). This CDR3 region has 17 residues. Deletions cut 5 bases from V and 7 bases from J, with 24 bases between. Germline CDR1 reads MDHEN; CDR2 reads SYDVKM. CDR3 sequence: CASSTFSTGGRGNEQFF. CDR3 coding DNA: TGTGCCAGCAGTACCTTTTCGACTGGGGGGCGCGGGAATGAGCAGTTCTTC.

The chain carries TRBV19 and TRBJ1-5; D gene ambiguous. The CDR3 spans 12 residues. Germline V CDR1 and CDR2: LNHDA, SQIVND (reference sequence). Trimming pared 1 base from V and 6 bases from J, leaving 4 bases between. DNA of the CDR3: TGTGCCAGTAGTATAGTTGCTCAGCCCCAGCATTTT. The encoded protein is CASSIVAQPQHF.

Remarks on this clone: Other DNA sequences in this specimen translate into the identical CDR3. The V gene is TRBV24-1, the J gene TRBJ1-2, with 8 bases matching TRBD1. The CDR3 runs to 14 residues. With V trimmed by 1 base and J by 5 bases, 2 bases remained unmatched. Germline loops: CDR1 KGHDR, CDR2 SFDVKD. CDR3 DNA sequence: TGTGCCACCAGTGATTTAGGACAGGGTTATGGCTACACCTTC. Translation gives CATSDLGQGYGYTF.

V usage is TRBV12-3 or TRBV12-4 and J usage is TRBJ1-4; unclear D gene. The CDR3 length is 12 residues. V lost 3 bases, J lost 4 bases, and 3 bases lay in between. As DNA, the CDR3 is TGTGCCAGCAGTTTTTTTAATGAAAAACTGTTTTTT. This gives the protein CASSFFNEKLFF.

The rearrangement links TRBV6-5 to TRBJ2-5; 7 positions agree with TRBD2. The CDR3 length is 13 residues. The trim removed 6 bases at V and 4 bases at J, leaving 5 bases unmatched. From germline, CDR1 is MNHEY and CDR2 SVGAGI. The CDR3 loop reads CASRPSGVETQYF. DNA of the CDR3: TGTGCCAGCAGACCAAGCGGGGTAGAGACCCAGTACTTC.

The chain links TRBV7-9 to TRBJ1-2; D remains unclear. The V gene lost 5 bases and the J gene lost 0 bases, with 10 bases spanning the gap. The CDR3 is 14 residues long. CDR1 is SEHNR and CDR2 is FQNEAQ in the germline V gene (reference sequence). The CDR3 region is CASSASGANYGYTF. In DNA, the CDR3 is TGTGCCAGCAGCGCGAGTGGGGCTAACTATGGCTACACCTTC.

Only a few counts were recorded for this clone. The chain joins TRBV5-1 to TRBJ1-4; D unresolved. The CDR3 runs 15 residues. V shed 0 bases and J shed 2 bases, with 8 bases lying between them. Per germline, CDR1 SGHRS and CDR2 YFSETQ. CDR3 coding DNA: TGCGCCAGCAGCTTGGAGCCGGGGACTAATGAAAAACTGTTTTTT. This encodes CASSLEPGTNEKLFF.

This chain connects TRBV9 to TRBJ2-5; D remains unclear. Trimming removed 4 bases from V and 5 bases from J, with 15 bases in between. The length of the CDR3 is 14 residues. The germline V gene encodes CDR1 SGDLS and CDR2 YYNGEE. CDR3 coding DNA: TGTGCCAGCAGCCCCTCGGTGGGATGGGAGACCCAGTACTTC. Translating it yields CASSPSVGWETQYF.

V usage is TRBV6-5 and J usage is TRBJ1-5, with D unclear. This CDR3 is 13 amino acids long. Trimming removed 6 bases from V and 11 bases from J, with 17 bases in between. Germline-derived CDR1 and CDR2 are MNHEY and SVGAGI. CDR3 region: CASSTSQVGTQHF. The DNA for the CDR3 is TGTGCCAGCAGCACCTCCCAAGTGGGGACCCAGCATTTT.

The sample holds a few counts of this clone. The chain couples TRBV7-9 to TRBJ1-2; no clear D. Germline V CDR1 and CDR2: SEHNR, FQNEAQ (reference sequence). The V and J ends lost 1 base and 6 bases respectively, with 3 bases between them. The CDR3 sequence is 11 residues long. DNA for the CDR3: TGTGCCAGCAGCTTAGAGGATGGCTACACCTTC. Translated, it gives CASSLEDGYTF.

CDR3 sequence reads: CASSLLGYEQYF. DNA of the CDR3: TGTGCCAGCAGTTTATTAGGTTACGAGCAGTACTTC. V usage is TRBV28 and J usage is TRBJ2-7, with D hard to call. Germline V gene sequence: CDR1 MDHEN, CDR2 SYDVKM. CDR3 length: 12 residues. With 1 base removed from V and 4 bases from J, the gap between germline ends came to 5 bases. Based on the CDR3 plus reference TRBV28 and TRBJ2-7, the full variable domain is DVKVTQSSRYLVKRTGEKVFLECVQDMDHENMFWYRQDPGLGLRLIYFSYDVKMKEKGDIPEGYSVSREKKERFSLILESASTNQTSMYLCASSLLGYEQYFGPGTRLTVT.

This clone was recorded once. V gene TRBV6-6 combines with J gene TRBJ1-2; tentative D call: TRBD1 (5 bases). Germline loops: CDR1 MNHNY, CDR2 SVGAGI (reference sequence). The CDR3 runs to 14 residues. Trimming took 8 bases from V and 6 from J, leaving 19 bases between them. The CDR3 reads CASDLGTYGHGYTF. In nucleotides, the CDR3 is TGTGCCAGCGACTTGGGGACGTATGGTCATGGCTACACCTTC.

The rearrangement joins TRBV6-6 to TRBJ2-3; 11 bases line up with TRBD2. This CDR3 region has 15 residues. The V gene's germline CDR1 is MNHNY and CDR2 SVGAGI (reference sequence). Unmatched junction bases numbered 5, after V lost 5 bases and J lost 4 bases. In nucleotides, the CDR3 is TGTGCCAGCAGTGTACTAGCGGGGGACTCAGATACGCAGTATTTT. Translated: CASSVLAGDSDTQYF.

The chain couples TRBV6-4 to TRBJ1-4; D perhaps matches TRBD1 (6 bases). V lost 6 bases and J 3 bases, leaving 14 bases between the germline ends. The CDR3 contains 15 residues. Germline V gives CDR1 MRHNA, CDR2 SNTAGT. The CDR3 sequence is CASSLTGLANEKLFF. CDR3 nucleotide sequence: TGTGCCAGCAGCCTTACAGGGCTGGCTAATGAAAAACTGTTTTTT.

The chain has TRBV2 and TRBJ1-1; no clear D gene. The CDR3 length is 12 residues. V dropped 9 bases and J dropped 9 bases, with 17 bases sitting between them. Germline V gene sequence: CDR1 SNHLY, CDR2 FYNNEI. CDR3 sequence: CASVQVGDQAFF. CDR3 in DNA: TGTGCCAGTGTACAAGTGGGAGACCAAGCTTTCTTT.

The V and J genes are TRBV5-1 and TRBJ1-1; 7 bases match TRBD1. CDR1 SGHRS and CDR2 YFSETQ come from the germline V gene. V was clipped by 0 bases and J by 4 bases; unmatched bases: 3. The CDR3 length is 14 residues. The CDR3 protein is CASSLGQGVTEAFF. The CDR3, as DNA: TGCGCCAGCAGCTTGGGGCAGGGGGTCACTGAAGCTTTCTTT.

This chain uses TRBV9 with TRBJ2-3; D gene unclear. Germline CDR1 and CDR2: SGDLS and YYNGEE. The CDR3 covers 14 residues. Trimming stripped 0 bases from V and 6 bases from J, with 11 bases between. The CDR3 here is CASSVGPSGDTQYF. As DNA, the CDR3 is TGTGCCAGCAGCGTAGGACCCTCCGGGGATACGCAGTATTTT.

CDR3: CASSQGTGQSNQPQHF. The CDR3 nucleotides read TGCGCCAGCAGCCAAGGGACAGGTCAGAGCAATCAGCCCCAGCATTTT. This chain connects TRBV4-1 to TRBJ1-5, with 7 positions matching TRBD1. V was clipped by 1 base and J by 1 base; unmatched bases: 4. Germline-derived CDR1 and CDR2 are MGHRA and YSYEKL. The CDR3 length is 16 residues.

CDR3 nucleotides: TGTGCCAGCAGTGGAGGGCCATCGAACACCGGGGAGCTGTTTTTT. It translates to CASSGGPSNTGELFF. V gene TRBV2 combines with J gene TRBJ2-2, with TRBD2 as a possible D gene (5 bases). Germline assignment: CDR1 SNHLY and CDR2 FYNNEI. CDR3 length equals 15 residues. Trimming stripped 4 bases from V and 0 bases from J, with 9 bases between.

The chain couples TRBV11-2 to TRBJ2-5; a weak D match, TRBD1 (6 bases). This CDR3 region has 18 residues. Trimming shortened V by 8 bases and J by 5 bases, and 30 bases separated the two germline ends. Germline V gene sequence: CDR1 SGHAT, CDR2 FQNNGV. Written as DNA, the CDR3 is TGTGCCAGCCAAAAAACAGTGTCGGAGTGGGGGCTAAGCGAGACCCAGTACTTC. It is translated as CASQKTVSEWGLSETQYF. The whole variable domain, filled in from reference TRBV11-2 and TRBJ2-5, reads EAGVAQSPRYKIIEKRQSVAFWCNPISGHATLYWYQQILGQGPKLLIQFQNNGVVDDSQLPKDRFSAERLKGVDSTLKIQPAKLEDSAVYLCASQKTVSEWGLSETQYFGPGTRLLVL.

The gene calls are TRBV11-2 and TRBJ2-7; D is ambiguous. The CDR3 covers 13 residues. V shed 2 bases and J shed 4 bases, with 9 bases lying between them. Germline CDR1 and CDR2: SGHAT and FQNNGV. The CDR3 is CASSLRVHYEQYV. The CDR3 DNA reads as TGTGCCAGCAGCTTACGGGTACATTACGAGCAGTACGTC.